Presented here are 21 T cell receptor beta chains from one specimen sequenced in a study of T cell responses to AZD1222 COVID-19 vaccine. Here immunoSEQ multiplex PCR was the method, and the copy in TCRdb shows in-frame clones only, minus some. In the table there are about 150,000 clones, approximately 90% of which are singletons. The starting material was peripheral blood, obtained 28 days after the second AZD1222 dose. The origin of the receptors is an adult who received the AZD1222 COVID-19 vaccine.

The chain employs TRBV5-1 and TRBJ2-1, with 10 bases identical to TRBD1. The ends lost 4 bases at V and 4 bases at J; junction bases unmatched: 8. Germline CDR1 SGHRS, CDR2 YFSETQ. The CDR3 extends over 16 amino acids. This CDR3 reads CASSPAGTGVYNEQFF. As DNA, the CDR3 is TGCGCCAGCAGCCCCGCCGGGACAGGGGTTTACAATGAGCAGTTCTTC.

The V and J genes are TRBV11-2 and TRBJ1-1; 8 positions match TRBD1. V was clipped by 5 bases and J by 0 bases; unmatched bases: 5. The CDR3 covers 15 residues. Germline V lookup: CDR1 SGHAT, CDR2 FQNNGV. The DNA of the CDR3 is TGTGCCAGCAGCACCCGACAGGGGATGAACACTGAAGCTTTCTTT. Protein product: CASSTRQGMNTEAFF.

This sequence joins TRBV18 and TRBJ1-3, with D possibly matching TRBD1 (6 bases). Trimming took off 6 bases at V and 4 bases at J, with 19 bases between the two ends. The CDR3 is 16 amino acids. The V gene's germline CDR1 is KGHSH and CDR2 LQKENI. This CDR3 reads CASSPLLAGVGNTIYF. CDR3 DNA sequence: TGTGCCAGCTCCCCCCTGTTGGCAGGGGTAGGAAACACCATATATTTT.

The chain is built from TRBV12-3 or TRBV12-4 and TRBJ2-6; D gene unclear. CDR3 length: 13 residues. V shed 10 bases and J shed 4 bases, with 11 bases lying between them. The CDR3 coding sequence is TGTGCCAACCGTTCCCCGGGGGCCAACGTCCTGACTTTC. Protein: CANRSPGANVLTF.

The chain has TRBV2 and TRBJ1-5, with TRBD1 matching 10 bases. Germline V gives CDR1 SNHLY, CDR2 FYNNEI. With 5 bases clipped from V and 5 bases from J, the junction kept 3 bases outside the gene matches. This CDR3 has 14 residues. The CDR3 DNA sequence: TGTGCCAGCAGTTATGGACAGGGGGATCAGCCCCAGCATTTT. This sequence encodes CASSYGQGDQPQHF.

This chain connects TRBV10-3 to TRBJ1-3; no reliable D call. V dropped 6 bases and J dropped 0 bases, with 9 bases sitting between them. There are 14 residues in the CDR3. CDR1 and CDR2 from the germline V gene are ENHRY and SYGVKD. This CDR3 reads CAISLGSSGNTIYF. The CDR3 DNA sequence: TGTGCCATCAGCTTAGGAAGCTCTGGAAACACCATATATTTT.

This clone was counted only a few times. V usage is TRBV14 and J usage is TRBJ1-4; TRBD1 matches 8 bases. After removal of 6 bases from V and 6 bases from J, the junction contained 6 bases not matched to a gene. Germline V gene sequence: CDR1 SGHDN, CDR2 FVKESK. The CDR3 has 14 amino acids. The CDR3 protein is CASSRQGRYEKLFF. The DNA for the CDR3 is TGTGCCAGCAGTCGACAGGGGCGGTATGAAAAACTGTTTTTT.

The table lists this clone with a count of one. The sample contains more than one DNA sequence encoding this CDR3. The rearrangement uses TRBV7-9 and TRBJ2-1; TRBD2 matches 8 bases. CDR1 SEHNR and CDR2 FQNEAQ come from the germline V gene (reference sequence). The CDR3 extends over 16 amino acids. V was clipped by 0 bases and J by 0 bases; unmatched bases: 1. The CDR3 bases are TGTGCCAGCAGCTTAGCCCTAGCGGGCTCCTACAATGAGCAGTTCTTC. The encoded protein is CASSLALAGSYNEQFF.

The genes are TRBV14 and TRBJ1-1; D may be TRBD1 (5 bases). The CDR3 extends over 15 amino acids. V lost 2 bases and J lost 4, with 14 bases in between. The germline gives CDR1 SGHDN, CDR2 FVKESK. The CDR3 DNA sequence: TGTGCCAGCAGCCAATTAACAGGAGTCGGCACTGAAGCTTTCTTT. Its protein is CASSQLTGVGTEAFF.

V is TRBV29-1 and J is TRBJ1-2; no clear D. V was cut by 0 bases and J by 4 bases, with 0 bases left in between. CDR1 and CDR2 from the germline V gene are SQVTM and ANQGSEA. CDR3 length equals 10 residues. The DNA of the CDR3 is TGCAGCGTTGAAGACTATGGCTACACCTTC. Its protein product is CSVEDYGYTF.

This chain connects TRBV5-6 to TRBJ1-5, with no clear D. The V and J ends lost 3 bases and 2 bases respectively, with 6 bases between them. The CDR3 contains 13 residues. Germline V gene sequence: CDR1 SGHDT, CDR2 YYEEEE. CDR3 nucleotide sequence: TGTGCCAGCAGCTCCCGAGGCAATCAGCCCCAGCATTTT. Its translation: CASSSRGNQPQHF. Based on the CDR3 plus reference TRBV5-6 and TRBJ1-5, the full variable domain is DAGVTQSPTHLIKTRGQQVTLRCSPKSGHDTVSWYQQALGQGPQFIFQYYEEEERQRGNFPDRFSGHQFPNYSSELNVNALLLGDSALYLCASSSRGNQPQHFGDGTRLSIL.

This sequence joins TRBV19 and TRBJ1-1; D is possibly TRBD1 (6 bases). The V and J ends lost 2 bases and 6 bases respectively, with 13 bases between them. The CDR3 sequence is 14 residues long. CDR1 and CDR2 (germline): LNHDA, SQIVND (reference sequence). The CDR3 DNA reads as TGTGCCAGTAGTATATATCAGGGGAAGGCTGAAGCTTTCTTT. Translation gives CASSIYQGKAEAFF.

The V and J genes are TRBV11-2 and TRBJ2-5, with TRBD1 as a possible D gene (5 bases). Germline CDR1 is SGHAT and CDR2 is FQNNGV. V was cut by 1 base and J by 5 bases, with 14 bases left in between. The CDR3 is 15 residues long. The CDR3 DNA reads as TGTGCCAGCAGCTTAGTTTCCAGGGTTTTTGAGACCCAGTACTTC. As protein: CASSLVSRVFETQYF.

The chain has TRBV11-2 and TRBJ1-1, with D maybe TRBD1 (5 bases). CDR3 length: 13 amino acids. Looked up from germline, CDR1 is SGHAT and CDR2 is FQNNGV. The ends were cut back, 2 bases at V and 7 bases at J, with 11 bases in the middle. This CDR3 is CASSLLGQREAFF. In DNA, the CDR3 is TGTGCCAGCAGCTTATTGGGGCAGCGTGAAGCTTTCTTT.

J is TRBJ1-6 and V is TRBV28, with 7 bases that match TRBD1. CDR1 and CDR2 from the germline V gene are MDHEN and SYDVKM. The V and J ends lost 6 bases and 6 bases, in that order; junction bases with no gene match: 11. The CDR3 runs 16 residues. CDR3 nucleotides: TGTGCCAGCAGGAAAGGGGGCGCGGTCGCTAATTCACCCCTCCACTTT. Translation: CASRKGGAVANSPLHF.

The V call is TRBV21-1, the J call TRBJ1-1. TRBV21-1 is termed a pseudogene. This CDR3 contains 16 residues. CDR3: CASSESHRGPDTEAFF. The CDR3 DNA is TGTGCCAGCAGCGAAAGTCATCGGGGCCCGGACACTGAAGCTTTCTTT.

V is TRBV7-9 and J is TRBJ2-1; D not certain. The CDR3 spans 11 residues. The germline V gene has CDR1 SEHNR and CDR2 FQNEAQ (reference sequence). V lost 0 bases and J 7 bases, leaving 1 base between the germline ends. The CDR3 sequence is CASSLANEQFF. The CDR3 DNA sequence: TGTGCCAGCAGCTTAGCAAATGAGCAGTTCTTC.

The V and J genes are TRBV18 and TRBJ1-1, with D perhaps TRBD1 (6 bases). Germline V gene lookup returns CDR1 KGHSH and CDR2 LQKENI. Trimming pared 0 bases from V and 1 base from J, leaving 18 bases between. The CDR3 covers 18 residues. The CDR3 bases are TGTGCCAGCTCACCACCGGGACACAGGAAGTATACGAACACTGAAGCTTTCTTT. Protein: CASSPPGHRKYTNTEAFF.

The chain uses TRBV4-1 and TRBJ2-1, with D possibly being TRBD2 (5 bases). Per germline, CDR1 MGHRA and CDR2 YSYEKL. The CDR3 contains 14 residues. V lost 4 bases, J lost 7 bases, and 14 bases lay in between. CDR3 in amino acids: CASSLQIGENEQFF. The CDR3 region has the DNA TGCGCCAGCAGCCTCCAGATCGGGGAAAATGAGCAGTTCTTC.

The genes are TRBV6-5 and TRBJ2-5; D is perhaps TRBD1 (6 bases). The V end lost 6 bases, the J end lost 0 bases, and 11 bases lay between the germline ends. CDR1 is MNHEY and CDR2 is SVGAGI in the germline V gene. The CDR3 sequence is 14 residues long. The DNA of the CDR3 is TGTGCCAGCAGCCGACGGGACAACCAAGAGACCCAGTACTTC. Residues: CASSRRDNQETQYF.

In its sample, this clone was seen a few times. The V gene is TRBV6-5, the J gene TRBJ1-1; no clear D. The CDR3 contains 14 residues. Germline V gene lookup returns CDR1 MNHEY and CDR2 SVGAGI. With 2 bases removed from V and 5 bases from J, the gap between germline ends came to 12 bases. CDR3 loop: CASSYVRSVTEAFF. CDR3 nucleotide sequence: TGTGCCAGCAGTTACGTTCGGAGTGTTACTGAAGCTTTCTTT.